The present TCR beta chain was sequenced within a study of blood T cell repertoires in COVID-19. Overall study context: Specimens from acute and convalescent COVID-19 originated in the United States, Italy and Spain. T cells, B-cell-depleted T cells, or PBMCs provided the cDNA or gDNA that served as material.

Authors' methods: Counts of nucleated cells, estimated from reference gene primer amplification, were obtained. Using immunoSEQ multiplex PCR, the repertoire was profiled, and TCRdb retains in-frame clones only, with some absent. Clone size and the V and J calls come from that table; the DNA yielded D and trimming. The sample lists 65,000 to 95,000 clones, roughly 90% seen once, with 6% to 8.5% in the top ten. The CDR3 spans 19 residues. CDR1 is SGHTA, CDR2 FQGNSA, per germline. Trimming cost V 0 bases and J 0 bases; bases outside gene matches: 5. A single count supports this clone. This receptor was taken from a man in his 70s with acute or convalescent COVID-19. V is TRBV7-2 and J is TRBJ2-1, with 13 bases matching TRBD2. The sequenced sample was peripheral blood. The CDR3 region is CASSLAGRTSGSSYNEQFF. DNA of the CDR3: TGTGCCAGCAGCTTAGCGGGGAGGACTAGCGGGAGCTCCTACAATGAGCAGTTCTTC.